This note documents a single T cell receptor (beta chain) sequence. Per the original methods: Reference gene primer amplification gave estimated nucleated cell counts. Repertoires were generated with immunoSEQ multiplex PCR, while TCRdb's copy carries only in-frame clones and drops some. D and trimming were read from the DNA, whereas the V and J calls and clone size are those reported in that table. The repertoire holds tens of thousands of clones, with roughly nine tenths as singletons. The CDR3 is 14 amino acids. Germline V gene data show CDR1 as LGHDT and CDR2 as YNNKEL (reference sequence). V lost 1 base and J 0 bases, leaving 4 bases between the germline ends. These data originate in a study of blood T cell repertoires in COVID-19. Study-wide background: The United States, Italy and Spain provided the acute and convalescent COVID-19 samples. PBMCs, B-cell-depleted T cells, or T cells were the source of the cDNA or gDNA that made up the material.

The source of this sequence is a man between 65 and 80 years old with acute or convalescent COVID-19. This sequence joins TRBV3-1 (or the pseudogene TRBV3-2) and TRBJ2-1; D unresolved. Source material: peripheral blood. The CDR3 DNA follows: TGTGCCAGCAGCCAAGTCTACTCCTACAATGAGCAGTTCTTC. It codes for CASSQVYSYNEQFF.